Sequencing of this T cell receptor (beta chain) was carried out in a study of OX40 agonist ivuxolimab in advanced cancers. Concerning the study at large: Ivuxolimab was a fully human IgG2 agonistic monoclonal antibody targeting the costimulatory receptor OX40 (CD134). Intravenous ivuxolimab was administered to patients every 2 weeks at six dose levels: 0.01, 0.1, 0.3, 1.5, 3 and 10 mg/kg. Patients were allowed to have had prior anti-PD-1, anti-PD-L1 or anti-CTLA-4 therapy, and roughly 40% of the dose-escalation patients had been treated with checkpoint inhibitors. In the dose-escalation cohort, around four fifths of patients were male, and the mean age was 60 years with a range of roughly 20 to 80. Partial responses were achieved by three dose-escalation patients, of whom one had hepatocellular carcinoma and two had cutaneous melanoma. Among the roughly 52 dose-escalation patients, approximately 20 had hepatocellular carcinoma, 15 melanoma, 9 renal cell carcinoma and 9 head and neck cancer. The paper reports the monotherapy dose-escalation portion (N of about 50 patients) of the phase I ivuxolimab trial. Peripheral TCRbeta sequencing was intended to test whether TCR sequence diversity was altered and clonal T-cell expansion was caused by ivuxolimab.

Relative to germline, V is 7 bases shorter and J is 6 bases shorter, with 19 bases between their ends. Via the germline V gene (reference sequence), CDR1 is MNHEY and CDR2 SMNVEV. The CDR3 contains 14 residues, cysteine and phenylalanine counted. The CDR3 DNA has 42 bases and is translated from base 1. Broader findings and caveats from the paper: Low levels of normalized T-cell clonal expansion were also seen in some patients who did not respond. In partial responders in the 0.1-3.0 mg/kg groups, normalized peripheral clonal expansion was found to be among the lowest, especially among CD8+ T cells. The antigen specificity of the clonally expanded peripheral T cells was not determined. On average, CD8+ T cells showed more expanded clones than CD4+ T cells after ivuxolimab. At doses of 0.1 to 3.0 mg/kg, clonal expansion of both CD4+ and CD8+ T cells in blood was seen between baseline and week 6.

Patients with a history of autoimmune disease or receiving systemic immunosuppression were excluded from the trial. Peripheral blood for TCR sequencing was collected from all dose cohorts at baseline, on cycle 4 day 1, and on cycle 7 day 1. The samples were drawn from a first-in-human, open-label, multicenter phase I dose-escalation trial of ivuxolimab. The trial enrolled adults with locally advanced or metastatic head and neck squamous cell, hepatocellular, melanoma or renal cell carcinoma. CD4+ and CD8+ T cells were sorted separately from peripheral blood before TCR sequencing. Genomic DNA was extracted from sorted cells for sequencing of the TCRbeta CDR3 region. TCRbeta CDR3 regions were sequenced using the immunoSEQ Assay. In TCRdb, the immuneACCESS table is reduced to in-frame sequences with V and J assigned. These tables do not hold every clone; where another copy was compared, an unresolved V gene accounts for under half, and the others remain unexplained. The sample table lists tens of thousands of clones, roughly 90% of them with a count of one. 2.5% to 3% of the sample rests with the top ten.

Turning to this clone: What antigen it recognizes has not been identified. No per-base quality is available; no much larger clone lies one base away.

The receptor comes from an adult with an advanced solid tumor such as melanoma, head and neck, liver or kidney cancer. The sample consisted of CD4+ or CD8+ T cells sorted from blood, taken in a trial of the OX40 agonist ivuxolimab. The rearranged chain carries TRBV27 and TRBJ2-7; TRBD2 is possibly the D segment (5 matching bases). The DNA is TGTGCCAGCACCAGCGGTGCAGTGGCCTCCGAGCAGTACTTC. It is translated as CASTSGAVASEQYF.